This entry concerns a single T cell receptor beta chain. Its antigen is still unknown. Total RNA, at least 5 micrograms per sample, was extracted from PBMCs. V dropped 4 bases and J dropped 5; count of bases not matched to a gene: 10. Germline V CDR1 and CDR2: SQVTM, ANQGSEA. The CDR3 totals 14 residues. This entry comes from a study of blood T cells in healthy people across ages. Looking at the study overall: About one barcoded beta molecule per two T cells was the capture yield of template switching.

Findings and limits, study-wide: Diversity figures based on one million T cells were deemed too low.

A second PCR of 7 to 11 cycles used a sample-barcoded 5' primer and a J-beta primer mix. Each of the samples gave a minimum of 2.5 million paired-end reads that contained CDR3. One entry per CDR3 protein results from TCRdb running MiXCR on the 5' RACE reads. In the table there are around 1,800,000 distinct CDR3 sequences, roughly two fifths of which are singletons. The chain couples TRBV29-1 to TRBJ1-2, with TRBD1 identical over 7 bases. Sequenced material: blood. The TCR sequence derives from a human donor in good health. The CDR3 is CSVVGPGTDYGYTF. In DNA form, the CDR3 reads TGCAGCGTTGTGGGGCCCGGGACAGATTATGGCTACACCTTC.